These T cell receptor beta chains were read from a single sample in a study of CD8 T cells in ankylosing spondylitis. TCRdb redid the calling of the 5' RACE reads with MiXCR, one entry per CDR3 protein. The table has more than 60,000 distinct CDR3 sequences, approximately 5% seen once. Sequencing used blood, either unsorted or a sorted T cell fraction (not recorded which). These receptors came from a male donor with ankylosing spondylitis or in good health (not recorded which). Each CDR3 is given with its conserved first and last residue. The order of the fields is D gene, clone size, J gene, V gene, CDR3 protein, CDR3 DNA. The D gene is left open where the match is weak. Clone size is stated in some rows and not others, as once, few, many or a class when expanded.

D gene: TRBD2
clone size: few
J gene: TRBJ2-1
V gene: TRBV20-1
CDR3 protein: CSARGGYEQFF
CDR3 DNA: TGCAGTGCCCGGGGGGGGTATGAGCAGTTCTTC

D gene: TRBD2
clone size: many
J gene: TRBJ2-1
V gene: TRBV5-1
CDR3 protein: CASSLLGLATPDEQFF
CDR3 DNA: TGCGCCAGCAGCTTACTCGGACTAGCCACCCCGGATGAGCAGTTCTTC

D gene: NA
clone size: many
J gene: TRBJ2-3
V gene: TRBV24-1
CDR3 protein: CATSDPPRTNTDTQYF
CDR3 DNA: TGTGCCACCAGTGATCCCCCCCGGACAAACACAGATACGCAGTATTTT

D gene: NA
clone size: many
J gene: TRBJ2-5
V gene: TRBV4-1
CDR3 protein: CASSPARAQETQYF
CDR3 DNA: TGCGCCAGCAGCCCAGCGAGAGCACAAGAGACCCAGTACTTC

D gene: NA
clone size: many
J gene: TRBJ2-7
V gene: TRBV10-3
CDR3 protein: CAIRKDGVYEQYF
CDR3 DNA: TGTGCCATCAGGAAGGACGGAGTCTACGAGCAGTACTTC

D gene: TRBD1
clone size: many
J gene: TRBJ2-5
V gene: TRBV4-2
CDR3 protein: CASSQELQGAPIQETQYF
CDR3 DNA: TGTGCCAGCAGCCAAGAACTACAGGGGGCGCCTATCCAAGAGACCCAGTACTTC

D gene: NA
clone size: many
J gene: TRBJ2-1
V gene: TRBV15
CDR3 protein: CATSRNDRQTLF
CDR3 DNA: TGTGCCACCAGCAGAAATGACCGGCAAACTCTCTTC

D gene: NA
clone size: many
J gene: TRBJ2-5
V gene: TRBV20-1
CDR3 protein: CSAPDPLLQETQYF
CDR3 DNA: TGCAGTGCCCCAGACCCACTATTACAAGAGACCCAGTACTTC

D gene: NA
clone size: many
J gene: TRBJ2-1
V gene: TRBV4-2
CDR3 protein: CASSQAGTGYNEQFF
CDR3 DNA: TGTGCCAGCAGCCAAGCGGGGACGGGGTACAATGAGCAGTTCTTC

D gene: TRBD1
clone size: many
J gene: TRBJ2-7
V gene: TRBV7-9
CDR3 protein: CASSSNRGLPYEQYF
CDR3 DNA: TGTGCCAGCAGCTCGAACAGGGGTCTTCCCTACGAGCAGTACTTC

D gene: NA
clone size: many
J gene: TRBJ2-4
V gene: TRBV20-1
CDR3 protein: CSASTDVRKGGAKNIQYF
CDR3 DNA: TGCAGTGCTTCAACGGACGTCCGGAAAGGGGGAGCCAAAAACATTCAGTACTTC

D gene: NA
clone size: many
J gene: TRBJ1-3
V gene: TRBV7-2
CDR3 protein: CASSLETREAGNTIYF
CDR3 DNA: TGTGCCAGCAGCTTAGAAACCAGGGAGGCTGGAAACACCATATATTTT

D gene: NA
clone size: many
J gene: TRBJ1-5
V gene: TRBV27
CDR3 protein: CASSPRQDLNQPQHF
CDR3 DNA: TGTGCCAGCAGCCCACGTCAGGACCTCAATCAGCCCCAGCATTTT

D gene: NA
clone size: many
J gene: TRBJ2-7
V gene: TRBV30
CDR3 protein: CAWSVGPEQYF
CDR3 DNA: TGTGCCTGGAGTGTAGGTCCTGAGCAGTACTTC

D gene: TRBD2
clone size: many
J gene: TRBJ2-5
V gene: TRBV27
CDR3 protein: CASSTRQRGETQYF
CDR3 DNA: TGTGCCAGCAGTACCCGACAGCGGGGAGAGACCCAGTACTTC

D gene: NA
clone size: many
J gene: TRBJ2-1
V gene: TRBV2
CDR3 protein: CASSEEQLTQFF
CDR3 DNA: TGTGCCAGCAGTGAAGAGCAGTTGACCCAGTTCTTC

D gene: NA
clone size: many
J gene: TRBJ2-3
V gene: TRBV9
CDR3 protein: CARANTDTQYF
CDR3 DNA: TGTGCCCGCGCAAATACAGATACGCAGTATTTT

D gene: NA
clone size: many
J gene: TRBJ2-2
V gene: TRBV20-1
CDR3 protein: CSAAGPGELFF
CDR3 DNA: TGCAGTGCTGCGGGGCCCGGGGAGCTGTTTTTT

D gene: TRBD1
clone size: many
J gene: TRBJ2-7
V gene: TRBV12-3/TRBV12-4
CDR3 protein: CASSIWTGGGNEQYF
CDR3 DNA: TGTGCCAGCAGTATATGGACAGGGGGCGGGAACGAGCAGTACTTC

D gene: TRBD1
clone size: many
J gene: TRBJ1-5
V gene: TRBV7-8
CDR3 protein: CASSLRMGQAKQPQHF
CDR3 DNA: TGTGCCAGCAGCTTAAGGATGGGACAGGCGAAGCAGCCCCAGCATTTT

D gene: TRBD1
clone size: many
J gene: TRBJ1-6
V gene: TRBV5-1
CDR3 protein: CASMDRMNSPLHF
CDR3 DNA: TGCGCCAGCATGGACAGGATGAATTCACCCCTCCACTTT

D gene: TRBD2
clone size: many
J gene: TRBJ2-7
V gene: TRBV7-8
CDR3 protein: CASSPGSGGRSASSYEQYF
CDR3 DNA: TGTGCCAGCAGCCCCGGATCGGGGGGGCGTAGCGCCTCCTCCTACGAGCAGTACTTC

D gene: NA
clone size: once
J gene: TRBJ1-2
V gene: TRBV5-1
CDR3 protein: CASTLTPSEGYTF
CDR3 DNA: TGCGCCAGCACCCTAACACCGTCGGAAGGCTACACCTTC

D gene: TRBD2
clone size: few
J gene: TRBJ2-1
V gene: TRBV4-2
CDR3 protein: CASSQDMSEGREFF
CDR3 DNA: TGTGCCAGCAGCCAAGATATGTCGGAGGGGAGGGAGTTCTTC

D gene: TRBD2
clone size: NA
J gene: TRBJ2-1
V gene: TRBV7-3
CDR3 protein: CASSLQASGISYNEQFF
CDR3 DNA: TGTGCCAGCAGCTTACAGGCTAGCGGTATTTCTTACAATGAGCAGTTCTTC

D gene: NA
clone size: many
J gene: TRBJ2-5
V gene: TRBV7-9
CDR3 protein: CASSLSSFTEGTQYF
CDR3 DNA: TGTGCCAGCAGCTTATCTTCCTTCACGGAGGGGACCCAGTACTTC

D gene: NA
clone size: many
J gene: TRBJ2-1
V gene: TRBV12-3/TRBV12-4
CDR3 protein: CASSLGRPQGNEQFF
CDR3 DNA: TGTGCCAGCAGTTTAGGGCGCCCCCAGGGGAATGAGCAGTTCTTC

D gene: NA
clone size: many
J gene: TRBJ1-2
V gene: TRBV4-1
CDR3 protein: CASSHPTVGYTF
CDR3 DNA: TGCGCCAGCAGCCATCCGACAGTTGGCTACACCTTC

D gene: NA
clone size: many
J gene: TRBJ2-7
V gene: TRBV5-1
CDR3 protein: CASSLELEQYF
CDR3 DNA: TGCGCCAGCAGCTTGGAGCTCGAGCAGTACTTC

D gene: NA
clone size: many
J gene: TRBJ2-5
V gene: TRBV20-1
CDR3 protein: CSPEREETQYF
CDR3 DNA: TGCAGTCCTGAACGGGAAGAGACCCAGTACTTC

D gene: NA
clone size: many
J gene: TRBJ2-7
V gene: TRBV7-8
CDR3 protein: CASSLTRHPEYF
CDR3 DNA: TGTGCCAGCAGCCTGACCAGACACCCGGAGTACTTC

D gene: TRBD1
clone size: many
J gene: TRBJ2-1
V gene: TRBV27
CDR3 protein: CASSLLSGQGGYNEQFF
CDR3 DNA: TGTGCCAGCAGTTTATTGTCGGGACAGGGCGGGTACAATGAGCAGTTCTTC